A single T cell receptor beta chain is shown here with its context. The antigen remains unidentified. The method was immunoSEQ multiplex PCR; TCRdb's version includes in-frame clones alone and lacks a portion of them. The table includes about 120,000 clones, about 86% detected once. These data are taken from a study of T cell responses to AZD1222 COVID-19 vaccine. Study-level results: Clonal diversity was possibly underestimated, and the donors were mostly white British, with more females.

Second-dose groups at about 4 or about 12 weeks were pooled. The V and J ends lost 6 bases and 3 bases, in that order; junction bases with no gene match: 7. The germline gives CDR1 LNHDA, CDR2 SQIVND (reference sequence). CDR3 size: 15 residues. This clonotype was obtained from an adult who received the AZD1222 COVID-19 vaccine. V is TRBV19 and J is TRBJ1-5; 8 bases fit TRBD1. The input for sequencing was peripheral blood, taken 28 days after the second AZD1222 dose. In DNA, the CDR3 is TGTGCCAGTAGCTTGACAGGGGTGGACAATCAGCCCCAGCATTTT. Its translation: CASSLTGVDNQPQHF.